This T cell receptor (gamma chain) originates from a study of γδ T cells in repeated Plasmodium falciparum infection. The CDR3 is made up of 17 amino acids. J lost 9 bases, V lost 0 bases, and 8 bases had no gene match. Germline values: CDR1 GITISATS, CDR2 ISYDGTV (reference sequence). TCRdb reran clone calling via CATT on the multiplex PCR reads. The sample lists 12,000 to 15,000 gamma-chain clones, roughly 1.7% occurring once. Gammadelta T cells were flow-sorted from PBMC into Vgamma9/Vdelta2+ and Vdelta2-negative populations for bulk analysis. Only a few counts were recorded for this clone. The TCRdb record carries a much larger clone's protein, which differs from this DNA's translation at residue 9; a read error is the likely cause, and the protein listed here is the DNA translation.

This chain connects TRGV9 to TRGJP. TCRdb gives no J gene; it was assigned here by matching the DNA to germline. The source is a pool of human donors (malaria-infected and uninfected, not separated). Specimen: gamma-delta T cells from blood. CDR3 DNA: TGTGCCTTGTGGGAGGTGCGGGAAGTGTTGGGCAAAAAAATCAAGGTATTT. Residues: CALWEVREVLGKKIKVF.